This TCR beta chain was retrieved from a study of blood T cell repertoires in COVID-19. Germline CDR1 SGHNT, CDR2 YYREEE (reference sequence). V lost 0 bases and J lost 8; bases outside the gene matches: 11. The length of the CDR3 is 16 residues. Original methodology: Reference gene primers were amplified, and this amplification served to estimate nucleated cell counts. The table came from immunoSEQ multiplex PCR; TCRdb's copy has only in-frame clones and leaves some out. That table furnishes V, J and clone size, whereas the DNA furnished D and trimming. The sample gives 240,000 or so clones, about 86% of which show up once; less than 8% is in the top ten.

The TCR was taken from a man in his sixties with acute or convalescent COVID-19. Sequenced sample: peripheral blood. The chain recombines TRBV5-4 with TRBJ2-1; the match to TRBD2 covers 7 bases. CDR3 nucleotide sequence: TGTGCCAGCAGCTTGGACCTAGGGCGGGAGACGCATGAGCAGTTCTTC. Encoded protein: CASSLDLGRETHEQFF.